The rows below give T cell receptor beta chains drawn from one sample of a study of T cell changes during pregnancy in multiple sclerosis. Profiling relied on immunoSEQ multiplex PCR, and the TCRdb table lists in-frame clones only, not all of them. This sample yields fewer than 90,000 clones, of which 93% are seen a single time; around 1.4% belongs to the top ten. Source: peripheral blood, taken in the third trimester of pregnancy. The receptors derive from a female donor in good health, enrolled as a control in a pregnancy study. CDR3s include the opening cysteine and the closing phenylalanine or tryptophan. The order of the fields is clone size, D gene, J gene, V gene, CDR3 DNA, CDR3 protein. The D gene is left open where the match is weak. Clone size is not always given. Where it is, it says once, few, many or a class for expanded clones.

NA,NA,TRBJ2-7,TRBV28,TGTGCCAGCAGTTTCGACCCGACTGGCAACGAGCAGTACTTC,CASSFDPTGNEQYF
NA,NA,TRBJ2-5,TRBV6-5,TGTGCCAGCAGTTACGCGGGACAGCAAGAGACCCAGTACTTC,CASSYAGQQETQYF
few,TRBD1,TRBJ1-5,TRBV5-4,TGTGCCAGCAGCTCCGGGACAGGGGCCAATCAGCCCCAGCATTTT,CASSSGTGANQPQHF
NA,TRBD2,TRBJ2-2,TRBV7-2,TGTGCCAGCGCCCATCGGGAGGGAGGCCGGAACACCGGGGAGCTGTTTTTT,CASAHREGGRNTGELFF
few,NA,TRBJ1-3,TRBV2,TGTGCCAGCAGGGACAGTCCCGGAAACACCATATATTTT,CASRDSPGNTIYF
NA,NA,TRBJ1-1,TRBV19,TGTGCCAGTAGTAACTTCAACAGGCCTTTGAACACTGAAGCTTTCTTT,CASSNFNRPLNTEAFF
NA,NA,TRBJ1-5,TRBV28,TGTGCCAGCAGGACTTTCAGGGATAGCAATCAGCCCCAGCATTTT,CASRTFRDSNQPQHF
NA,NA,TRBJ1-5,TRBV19,TGTGCCAGTAGGCCTGGACAGCTAAGAAATCAGCCCCAGCATTTT,CASRPGQLRNQPQHF
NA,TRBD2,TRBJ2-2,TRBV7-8,TGTGCCAGCAGCCCAACCCTAGCGGGAGCGAACACCGGGGAGCTGTTTTTT,CASSPTLAGANTGELFF
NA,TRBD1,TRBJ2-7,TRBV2,TGTGCCAGCAGACGCAGGGGGTCGAGCAGAGAGCACGAGCAGTACTTC,CASRRRGSSREHEQYF
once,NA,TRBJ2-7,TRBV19,TGTGCCAGTAAGGGCAGGGAATCATCCTACGAGCAGTACTTC,CASKGRESSYEQYF
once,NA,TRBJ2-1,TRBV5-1,TGCGCCAGCAGCTTGGGCGGGACGGGTGAGCAGTTCTTC,CASSLGGTGEQFF
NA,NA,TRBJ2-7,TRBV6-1,TGTGCCAGCAGTCCAGCGGACTCGAGCTCCTACGAGCAGTACTTC,CASSPADSSSYEQYF
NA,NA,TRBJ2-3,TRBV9,TGTGCCAGCAGCGATCAGGAGGGGGATACGCAGTATTTT,CASSDQEGDTQYF
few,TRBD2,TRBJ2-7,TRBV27,TGTGCCAGCAGTAGCGGGAGGGTCTACGAGCAGTACTTC,CASSSGRVYEQYF
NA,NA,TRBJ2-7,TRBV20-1,TGCAGGGGAGGGGGAACATACGAGCAGTACTTC,CRGGGTYEQYF
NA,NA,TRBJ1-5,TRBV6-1,TGTGCCAGCAGCCAAGACAGGAGCCAGCCCCAGCATTTT,CASSQDRSQPQHF
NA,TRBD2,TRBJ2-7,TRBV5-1,TGCGCCAGCAGCCACTTTACTAGCGGGATTAGCTCCTACGAGCAGTACTTC,CASSHFTSGISSYEQYF
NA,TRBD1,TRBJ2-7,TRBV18,TGTGCCAGCTCACCCGGACAGGGTATACCCTACGAGCAGTACTTC,CASSPGQGIPYEQYF
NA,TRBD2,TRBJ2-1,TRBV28,TGTGCCACTCGGACTAGCGGAGCCTACAATGAGCAGTTCTTC,CATRTSGAYNEQFF
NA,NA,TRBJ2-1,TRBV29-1,TGCAGCGTTGAATGGCGGCCTACCTCCTACAATGAGCAGTTCTTC,CSVEWRPTSYNEQFF
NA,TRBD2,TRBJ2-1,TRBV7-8,TGTGCCAGCAGCTGGGGGCAGTGGCTAGCGGGGAACAATGAGCAGTTCTTC,CASSWGQWLAGNNEQFF
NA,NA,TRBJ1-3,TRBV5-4,TGTGCCAGCAGGGACATGACTGGAAACACCATATATTTT,CASRDMTGNTIYF
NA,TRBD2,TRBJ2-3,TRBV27,TGTGCCAGCAGTTTATATCCGGGAGGTTATACAGATACGCAGTATTTT,CASSLYPGGYTDTQYF
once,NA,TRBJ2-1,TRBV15,TGTGCCACCAGCGGTCAGCGGGCGAGCTCCTACAATGAGCAGTTCTTC,CATSGQRASSYNEQFF
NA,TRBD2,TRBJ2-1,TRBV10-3,TGTGCCATCAGCGGGACTAGCGGGAGCCGTGCTAATGAGCAGTTCTTC,CAISGTSGSRANEQFF
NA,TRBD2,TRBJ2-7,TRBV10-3,TGTGCCATCAGTGAGTCGGGGGGGTACGAGCAGTACTTC,CAISESGGYEQYF
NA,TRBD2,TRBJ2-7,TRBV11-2,TGTGCCAGCAGCCCGGGACTAGCGGGTTACGAGCAGTACTTC,CASSPGLAGYEQYF
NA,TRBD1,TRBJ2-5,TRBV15,TGTGCCACCCTCCGTTGGGCCGGGACAGCCCAAGAGACCCAGTACTTC,CATLRWAGTAQETQYF
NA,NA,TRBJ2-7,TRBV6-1,TGTGCCAGCAGTGTACAGACAGGTTCCTACGAGCAGTACTTC,CASSVQTGSYEQYF
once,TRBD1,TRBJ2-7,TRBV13,TGTGCCAGCAGCCATAGGACAGGGAGGATATCCTACGAGCAGTACTTC,CASSHRTGRISYEQYF
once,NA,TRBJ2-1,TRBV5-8,TGTGCCAGCAGCTTCTCAGGGGCATATGAGCAGTTCTTC,CASSFSGAYEQFF
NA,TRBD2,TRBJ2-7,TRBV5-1,TGCGCCAGCAGCTTGGCTCCTAGCGGGAAGGGCGAGCAGTACTTC,CASSLAPSGKGEQYF
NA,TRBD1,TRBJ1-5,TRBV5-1,TGCGCCAGCAGCAGGACAGGCCTCAATCAGCCCCAGCATTTT,CASSRTGLNQPQHF
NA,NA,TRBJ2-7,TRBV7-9,TGTGCCAGCAGCTTAGTAATGGCAGGCAGCTCCTACGAGCAGTACTTC,CASSLVMAGSSYEQYF
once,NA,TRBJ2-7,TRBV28,TGTGCCAGCACACTGGGGGCACCTTCCTACGAGCAGTACTTC,CASTLGAPSYEQYF
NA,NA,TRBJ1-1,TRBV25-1,TGTGCCAGCAGTGAATCCCACGGGGGGGGCGGGTACACTGAAGCTTTCTTT,CASSESHGGGGYTEAFF
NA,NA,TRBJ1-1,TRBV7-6,TGTGCCAGCAGCTCCGACAGCTTGAAGAACACTGAAGCTTTCTTT,CASSSDSLKNTEAFF
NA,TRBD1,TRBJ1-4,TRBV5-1,TGCGCCAGCAGCTTGGCCTCAGGGGGGAATGAAAAACTGTTTTTT,CASSLASGGNEKLFF
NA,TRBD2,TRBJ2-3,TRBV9,TGTGCCAGCAGCGTAGGGGCTAGCGGGAGGAGCACAGATACGCAGTATTTT,CASSVGASGRSTDTQYF
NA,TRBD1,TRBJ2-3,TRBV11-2,TGTGCCAGCAGCTGGGACAGGGCGACAGATACGCAGTATTTT,CASSWDRATDTQYF
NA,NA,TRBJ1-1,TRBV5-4,TGTGCCAGCAGCACATCCCGAATGAACACTGAAGCTTTCTTT,CASSTSRMNTEAFF
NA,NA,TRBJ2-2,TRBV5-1,TGCGCCAGCGCCTCCGGGACATCCACCGGGGAGCTGTTTTTT,CASASGTSTGELFF
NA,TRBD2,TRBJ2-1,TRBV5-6,TGTGCCAGCAGTGGCGGACTAGCGGGAGGGAAGATATACAATGAGCAGTTCTTC,CASSGGLAGGKIYNEQFF
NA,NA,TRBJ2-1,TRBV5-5,TGTGCCAGCAGCTTGGCGGGACTCTACAATGAGCAGTTCTTC,CASSLAGLYNEQFF
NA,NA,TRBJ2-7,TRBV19,TGTGCCAGTAGTATGCCCGGGAGCTCCTACGAGCAGTACTTC,CASSMPGSSYEQYF
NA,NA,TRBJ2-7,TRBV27,TGTGCCAGCAGTCTGACTGGCTCCTACGAGCAGTACTTC,CASSLTGSYEQYF
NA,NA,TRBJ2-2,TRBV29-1,TGCAGCGTTGTGAGGAGGGGGACAGCGAACACCGGGGAGCTGTTTTTT,CSVVRRGTANTGELFF
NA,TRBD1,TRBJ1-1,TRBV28,TGTGCCAGCAGTCCCCTTCGCCTAAGACAGGGCCAGAACACTGAAGCTTTCTTT,CASSPLRLRQGQNTEAFF
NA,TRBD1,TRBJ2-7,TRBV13,TGTGCCAGCAGCCAGACAGGGATAAGCGACGAGCAGTACTTC,CASSQTGISDEQYF
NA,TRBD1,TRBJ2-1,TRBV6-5,TGTGCCAGCAGTTACTCCGCAGGGGGATACAATGAGCAGTTCTTC,CASSYSAGGYNEQFF
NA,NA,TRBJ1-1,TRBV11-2,TGTGCCAGCAGCTTAGATGTGAGGCACACTGAAGCTTTCTTT,CASSLDVRHTEAFF
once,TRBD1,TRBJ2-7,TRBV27,TGTGCCAGCAGTTTATCCCCACTGCCCAAGGGACAGGGCCTTTTCGACGAGCAGTACTTC,CASSLSPLPKGQGLFDEQYF
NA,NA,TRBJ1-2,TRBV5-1,TGCGCCAGCAGCTTATCCCCGGACACACCTAACTATGGCTACACCTTC,CASSLSPDTPNYGYTF
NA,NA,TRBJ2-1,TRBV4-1,TGCGCCAGCAGCCGCCAAGAGGCAGGGGAGGGGTACAATGAGCAGTTCTTC,CASSRQEAGEGYNEQFF